The clone carrying this T cell receptor (beta chain) was counted only a few times. Antigen: not known. Regions amplified from RNA transcripts were the TCR beta CDR3 regions. When the TCR CDR3 underwent first-round RT-PCR, the HTBI primer set was used. MiXCR was run by TCRdb on the multiplex PCR reads, yielding one entry per CDR3 protein. This table has 450,000 to 650,000 distinct CDR3 sequences, roughly 17% appearing once. This entry belongs to a study of T cells in Graves' hyperthyroidism and ophthalmopathy. Notes on the study in general: Blood also showed most of the thyroid clonotypes that were expanded above 0.001.

Per the germline V gene, CDR1 is MNHNS and CDR2 is SASEGT. V lost 6 bases and J 8 bases, leaving 16 bases between the germline ends. The CDR3 length is 14 residues. The material sequenced was blood. This sequence was found in a woman between 18 and 29 years old with Graves' ophthalmopathy. The chain has TRBV6-1 and TRBJ1-4, with D perhaps TRBD1 (6 bases). The CDR3 region has the DNA TGTGCCAGCAGAGCCGGGACACGGGGGGAAAAACTGTTTTTT. Translating gives CASRAGTRGEKLFF.